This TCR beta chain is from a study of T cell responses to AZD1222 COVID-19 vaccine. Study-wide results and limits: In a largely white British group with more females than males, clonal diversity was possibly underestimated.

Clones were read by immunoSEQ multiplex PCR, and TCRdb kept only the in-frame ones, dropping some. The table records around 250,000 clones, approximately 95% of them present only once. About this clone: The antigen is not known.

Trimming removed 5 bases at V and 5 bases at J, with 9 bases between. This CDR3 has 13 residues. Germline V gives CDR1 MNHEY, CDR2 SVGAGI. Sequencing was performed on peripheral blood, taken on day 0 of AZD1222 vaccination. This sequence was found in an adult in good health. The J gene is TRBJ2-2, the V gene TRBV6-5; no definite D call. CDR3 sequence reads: CASSPRVTGELFF. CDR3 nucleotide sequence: TGTGCCAGCAGTCCACGGGTTACCGGGGAGCTGTTTTTT.